The rows below give T cell receptor beta chains drawn from one sample of a study of cytomegalovirus exposure and HLA in healthy donors. Repertoires were generated with immunoSEQ multiplex PCR, while TCRdb's copy carries only in-frame clones and drops some. Here the sample spans 110,000 to 150,000 clones, about 80% being singletons. The sequenced sample was PBMCs. These receptors were collected from a man aged 35 to 55 in good health and CMV-seropositive. CDR3s include the opening cysteine and the closing phenylalanine or tryptophan. The order of the fields is V gene, J gene, clone size, D gene, CDR3 DNA, CDR3 protein. A D gene is named only where the DNA matches it firmly. Expanded clones are given a class, and other clones once, few, many or no size at all.

>TRBV7-9|TRBJ1-1|-|-
TGTGCCAGCAGCCCCAGCACGGGAGCCGCTGAAGCTTTCTTT
CASSPSTGAAEAFF
>TRBV5-4|TRBJ2-3|-|-
TGTGCCAGCAGCTTGCATGCAGATACGCAGTATTTT
CASSLHADTQYF
>TRBV6-1|TRBJ2-3|-|-
TGTGCCAGCAGTGAAGAAGGTATGCCGGTCTGGGCAACGGATACGCAGTATTTT
CASSEEGMPVWATDTQYF
>TRBV30|TRBJ2-7|-|-
TGTGCCTGGAAAGCGGACTCCTACGAGCAGTACTTC
CAWKADSYEQYF
>TRBV2|TRBJ1-5|-|-
TGTGCCAGCAGGAGGGCGATGGATAGCAATCAGCCCCAGCATTTT
CASRRAMDSNQPQHF
>TRBV9|TRBJ2-1|-|TRBD2
TGTGCCAGCAGCGTAGACGGGACTAGCGGGAAGGGTAATGAGCAGTTCTTC
CASSVDGTSGKGNEQFF
>TRBV29-1|TRBJ2-7|-|TRBD2
TGCAGCGTTCCCGGGAAAGCGGGGGGGTCGCGGGAGCAGTACTTC
CSVPGKAGGSREQYF
>TRBV4-1|TRBJ2-7|-|TRBD1
TGCGCCAGCAGCCAGGGACAGGGGGTTCTTGAGCAGTACTTC
CASSQGQGVLEQYF
>TRBV9|TRBJ2-3|-|TRBD2
TGTGCCAGCAGCCTCACTCGGGGGGGGGTCACAGATACGCAGTATTTT
CASSLTRGGVTDTQYF
>TRBV6-6|TRBJ2-4|once|-
TGTGCCAGCAGCCAGGGAGGGGGAGAAGCCAAAAACATTCAGTACTTC
CASSQGGGEAKNIQYF
>TRBV4-1|TRBJ2-1|-|TRBD2
TGCGCCAGCACCTTGTTGATGGGCGGGGGTTACAATGAGCAGTTCTTC
CASTLLMGGGYNEQFF
>TRBV7-9|TRBJ2-1|-|-
TGTGCCAGCAGCCCGACAGGCCATGAGCAGTTCTTC
CASSPTGHEQFF
>TRBV5-5|TRBJ2-3|-|TRBD1
TGTGCCAGCAGACGGCCGGGACAGGGCGCCGGCACAGATACGCAGTATTTT
CASRRPGQGAGTDTQYF
>TRBV7-2|TRBJ1-4|-|-
TGTGCCAGCAGCTTAGAGGTGGAGCAGCTTAATGAAAAACTGTTTTTT
CASSLEVEQLNEKLFF
>TRBV5-1|TRBJ2-1|few|-
TGCGCCAGCAGCTTGTCGCAGGGCTCCTACAATGAGCAGTTCTTC
CASSLSQGSYNEQFF
>TRBV7-9|TRBJ2-7|-|-
TGTGCCAGCAGCCCGCCGGGTCCCCTGGACGAGCAGTACTTC
CASSPPGPLDEQYF
>TRBV10-3|TRBJ2-1|-|TRBD2
TGTGCCATCAGTGATTCGACCAAGGCGGTCTCGGGGGGTTCCTACAATGAGCAGTTCTTC
CAISDSTKAVSGGSYNEQFF
>TRBV5-4|TRBJ1-1|-|TRBD1
TGTGCCAGCAGCTTGTTTCAGGGGGCGAACACTGAAGCTTTCTTT
CASSLFQGANTEAFF
>TRBV7-9|TRBJ1-2|-|TRBD1
TGTGCCAGCAGCTCGGACAGGGGGCGCCCCTATGGCTACACCTTC
CASSSDRGRPYGYTF
>TRBV4-3|TRBJ2-1|-|TRBD2
TGCGCCAGCAGCCAAGATTGGGGGGGAACCTACAATGAGCAGTTCTTC
CASSQDWGGTYNEQFF
>TRBV10-2|TRBJ2-7|-|TRBD2
TGCGCCAGCAGTGAGTTCCCTAGCGGGCCCGCCTACGAGCAGTACTTC
CASSEFPSGPAYEQYF
>TRBV4-1|TRBJ2-2|-|-
TGCGCCAGCAGCGCTCGGGACATAGGCACCGGGGAGCTGTTTTTT
CASSARDIGTGELFF
>TRBV5-6|TRBJ1-2|-|TRBD1
TGTGCCAGCAGCTTGGGGACAGGGAACTATGGCTACACCTTC
CASSLGTGNYGYTF
>TRBV6-5|TRBJ1-1|-|-
TGTGCCAGCAGTTACGGGAGTTCGGGCGCTGAAGCTTTCTTT
CASSYGSSGAEAFF
>TRBV9|TRBJ1-2|-|-
TGTGCCAGCACCGCCCTAGGCGTGACAGGAGCTGGCTACACCTTC
CASTALGVTGAGYTF
>TRBV6-5|TRBJ2-2|-|TRBD2
TGTGCCAGCAGTTATTCCCGGACTAGCACCGGGGAGCTGTTTTTT
CASSYSRTSTGELFF
>TRBV18|TRBJ1-1|-|TRBD1
TGTGCCAGCTCACCCCGACAGGGGGCGGGGGACACTGAAGCTTTCTTT
CASSPRQGAGDTEAFF
>TRBV15|TRBJ2-3|-|-
TGTGCCACCAGCCGCGGATCCCCAGATACGCAGTATTTT
CATSRGSPDTQYF
>TRBV30|TRBJ1-2|-|-
TGTGCCTGGAGTCGGCAGGCCTATGGCTACACCTTC
CAWSRQAYGYTF
>TRBV13|TRBJ2-3|few|TRBD2
TGTGCCAGCAGCTTAACCCTAGCGGGAAGGGGGGATACGCAGTATTTT
CASSLTLAGRGDTQYF
>TRBV5-4|TRBJ1-1|few|-
TGTGCCAGCAGCTTGGCGGCTGAAGCTTTCTTT
CASSLAAEAFF
>TRBV11-2|TRBJ2-7|-|-
TGTGCCAGCAGCTTAGCCCCGACGAGGATAGGTAGCTACGAGCAGTACTTC
CASSLAPTRIGSYEQYF
>TRBV29-1|TRBJ2-2|-|TRBD2
TGCAGCGCTCCGGGACTAGGGAACACCGGGGAGCTGTTTTTT
CSAPGLGNTGELFF
>TRBV7-9|TRBJ2-7|-|TRBD1
TGTGCCAGCAGTCCGGGACAGGGCTATGGCGAGCAGTACTTC
CASSPGQGYGEQYF
>TRBV7-9|TRBJ2-1|-|TRBD2
TGTGCCAGCAGCCACGGGACTAGCGGGTCCAGGGATGAGCAGTTCTTC
CASSHGTSGSRDEQFF